This passage covers 27 T cell receptor beta chains from one sample sequenced in a study of T cell repertoires in cytomegalovirus infection. TCRdb processed the reads anew with MiXCR; each CDR3 protein has one entry. The sample lists about 360,000 distinct CDR3 sequences, 15% to 20% occurring once. Source material: PBMCs. Every receptor here comes from a human donor in good health (CMV status not recorded). Some clones in this sample may be carry-over from other donors' samples.

This sequence joins TRBV20-1 and TRBJ2-3; the D gene is possibly TRBD2 (6 bases). Germline CDR1 reads DFQATT; CDR2 reads SNEGSKA (reference sequence). The V and J ends lost 6 bases and 1 base respectively, with 14 bases between them. The CDR3 has 14 amino acids. CDR3 bases: TGCAGTGCCATCAGCGGGTGGGGCACAGATACGCAGTATTTT. This encodes CSAISGWGTDTQYF.

This clonotype occurred a few times. The chain combines TRBV12-3 or TRBV12-4 with TRBJ1-5; D perhaps matches TRBD1 (6 bases). The CDR3 spans 13 residues. Trimming removed 4 bases from V and 9 bases from J, with 13 bases in between. CDR3: CASSSNREGPQHF. Here the CDR3 DNA reads TGTGCCAGCAGTTCTAACAGGGAGGGGCCCCAGCATTTT.

The rearrangement uses TRBV20-1 and TRBJ2-4, with TRBD2 matching 11 bases. Germline V gene lookup returns CDR1 DFQATT and CDR2 SNEGSKA (reference sequence). This CDR3 is 14 amino acids long. V shed 4 bases and J 7 bases; nucleotides not matched to a gene: 6. This CDR3 is CSATYSGRGNIQYF. The CDR3, as DNA: TGCAGTGCTACCTATAGCGGGAGGGGGAACATTCAGTACTTC.

The chain uses TRBV7-4 and TRBJ2-4, with a tentative D call TRBD2 (6 bases). The germline V gene has CDR1 SGHVT and CDR2 SQSDAQ. Trimming left V 6 bases short and J 3 bases short, with 18 bases between. CDR3 length equals 16 residues. This CDR3 is CASSPGGQWVKNIQYF. DNA of the CDR3: TGTGCCAGCAGTCCAGGAGGGCAGTGGGTCAAAAACATTCAGTACTTC.

V usage is TRBV19 and J usage is TRBJ2-1; TRBD2 agrees at 9 bases. Losses at the gene ends were 3 bases for V and 4 bases for J; bases not matched to a gene: 10. This CDR3 is built from 17 residues. Germline-derived CDR1 and CDR2 are LNHDA and SQIVND (reference sequence). CDR3 amino acids: CASSIPYSGGRYNEQFF. The CDR3 DNA follows: TGTGCCAGTAGTATCCCTTATAGCGGGGGTCGGTACAATGAGCAGTTCTTC.

This clonotype was counted at least ten times. This chain connects TRBV7-6 to TRBJ2-7; either TRBD1 or TRBD2 may fit D (5 bases each). Germline CDR1 SGHVS, CDR2 FNYEAQ. V was cut by 3 bases and J by 2 bases, with 14 bases left in between. The CDR3 sequence is 15 residues long. The CDR3 sequence is CASSLGPPGPYEQYF. The CDR3, as DNA: TGTGCCAGCAGCTTGGGACCCCCGGGACCCTACGAGCAGTACTTC.

The chain combines TRBV20-1 with TRBJ2-7; D gene ambiguous. CDR3 length: 13 residues. The ends were cut back, 1 base at V and 2 bases at J, with 9 bases in the middle. Germline loops: CDR1 DFQATT, CDR2 SNEGSKA (reference sequence). CDR3 region: CSARGRSTYEQYF. CDR3 nucleotide sequence: TGCAGTGCTAGAGGGCGGTCTACCTACGAGCAGTACTTC.

This clonotype was recorded a few times. The V and J genes are TRBV25-1 and TRBJ2-2, with D uncertain. The CDR3 totals 11 residues. V was cut by 2 bases and J by 7 bases, with 2 bases left in between. Germline-derived CDR1 and CDR2 are MGHDK and SYGVNS. The CDR3 bases are TGTGCCAGCAGTGAAGTCGGGGAGCTGTTTTTT. As protein: CASSEVGELFF.

This clonotype was detected many times. The chain has TRBV7-2 and TRBJ1-5; 8 positions match TRBD1. Unmatched junction bases numbered 1, after V lost 3 bases and J lost 0 bases. This CDR3 region has 15 residues. CDR1 and CDR2 from the germline V gene are SGHTA and FQGNSA. The chain's CDR3 is CASSLGQASNQPQHF. The CDR3 DNA sequence: TGTGCCAGCAGCTTGGGACAGGCTAGCAATCAGCCCCAGCATTTT. Drawing the rest from reference TRBV7-2 and TRBJ1-5, the complete variable domain is GAGVSQSPSNKVTEKGKDVELRCDPISGHTALYWYRQSLGQGLEFLIYFQGNSAPDKSGLPSDRFSAERTGGSVSTLTIQRTQQEDSAVYLCASSLGQASNQPQHFGDGTRLSIL.

This clonotype has only one observation. One junction end disagrees with the germline gene, perhaps due to a read error. The genes are TRBV6-6 and TRBJ2-7; D possibly matches TRBD1 or TRBD2 (5 bases each). Looked up from germline, CDR1 is MNHNY and CDR2 is SVGAGI (reference sequence). The CDR3 sequence is 13 residues long. The CDR3 reads CASSPGQTYEQCF. The CDR3 DNA reads TGTGCCAGCAGTCCGGGGCAGACCTACGAGCAGTGCTTC.

There are a few counts of this clonotype. The chain links TRBV20-1 to TRBJ2-3; 10 nucleotides line up with TRBD2. This CDR3 has 16 residues. The V gene end was trimmed by 3 bases and the J gene end by 6 bases; junction bases not matched to a gene: 12. Germline CDR1 DFQATT, CDR2 SNEGSKA (reference sequence). Written as DNA, the CDR3 is TGCAGTGCTAGTCGGGCTAGCGGGGGAGGTTTGGATACGCAGTATTTT. Its protein product is CSASRASGGGLDTQYF.

The V gene is TRBV7-9, the J gene TRBJ2-1; 9 bases are a match to TRBD1. The CDR3 loop spans 15 amino acids. The germline V gene has CDR1 SEHNR and CDR2 FQNEAQ (reference sequence). V was clipped by 5 bases and J by 6 bases; unmatched bases: 8. The CDR3 region has the DNA TGTGCCAGCAGCGCCCCGGGACAGGGAGGCAATGAGCAGTTCTTC. Protein product: CASSAPGQGGNEQFF.

The V gene is TRBV6-1, the J gene TRBJ1-1; maybe TRBD1 (5 bases). The CDR3 consists of 14 residues. The V end was cut by 2 bases, the J end by 3 bases, with 10 bases between. Germline lookup yields CDR1 MNHNS and CDR2 SASEGT. The CDR3 region is CASSEYDSDTEAFF. The CDR3 DNA reads as TGTGCCAGCAGTGAATATGACAGTGACACTGAAGCTTTCTTT.

This clonotype was observed at least ten times. The gene calls are TRBV12-3 or TRBV12-4 and TRBJ2-3; 7 nucleotides agree with TRBD2. This CDR3 contains 14 residues. Germline trimming cut 1 base from V and 3 bases from J; bases unmatched to any gene: 1. This chain's CDR3 is CASSLVSGTDTQYF. The CDR3 bases are TGTGCCAGCAGTTTAGTTAGCGGGACAGATACGCAGTATTTT.

The V call is TRBV12-3 or TRBV12-4, the J call TRBJ2-5; D possibly matches TRBD1 or TRBD2 (5 bases each). The length of the CDR3 is 14 residues. V lost 6 bases and J lost 0, with 11 bases in between. The CDR3 nucleotides read TGTGCCAGCAGGAGGACGGGGCACCAAGAGACCCAGTACTTC. Encoded protein: CASRRTGHQETQYF.

This clonotype was observed at least ten times. The chain employs TRBV20-1 and TRBJ1-1; D remains unclear. From germline, CDR1 is DFQATT and CDR2 SNEGSKA (reference sequence). With 2 bases removed from V and 1 base from J, the gap between germline ends came to 8 bases. The CDR3 has 13 amino acids. The CDR3 region has the DNA TGCAGTGCTAGAACCCCAGCGAACACTGAAGCTTTCTTT. Its translation is CSARTPANTEAFF.

This clonotype was found many times. This rearrangement joins TRBV7-2 to TRBJ1-2; 10 bases match TRBD1. The CDR3 length is 15 residues. The germline V gene encodes CDR1 SGHTA and CDR2 FQGNSA. The V and J ends lost 1 base and 4 bases, in that order; junction bases with no gene match: 3. The CDR3, as DNA: TGTGCCAGCAGCTTAGGTGACAGGGGGCTCTATGGCTACACCTTC. It encodes CASSLGDRGLYGYTF.

The sample holds many counts of this clonotype. The chain couples TRBV7-8 to TRBJ2-5, with TRBD1 as a possible D gene (5 bases). Germline CDR1 and CDR2: SGHVS and FQNEAQ. The CDR3 runs 17 residues. Trimming pared 2 bases from V and 6 bases from J, leaving 22 bases between. The CDR3 protein is CASSLKGDGPGSKTQYF. The CDR3 DNA is TGTGCCAGCAGCTTAAAGGGCGACGGACCAGGGTCGAAGACCCAGTACTTC.

This clonotype has a handful of counts. This chain links TRBV5-6 with TRBJ2-1; 8 nucleotides agree with TRBD2. V shed 4 bases, J shed 5 bases, and the junction held 8 bases outside the gene matches. Germline CDR1 is SGHDT and CDR2 is YYEEEE. This CDR3 spans 15 amino acids. The CDR3 sequence: CASSLSGGPNNEQFF. DNA for the CDR3: TGTGCCAGCAGCCTGAGCGGGGGCCCAAACAATGAGCAGTTCTTC.

The CDR3 protein is CASSLPRDSSTDTQYF. CDR3 sequence (DNA): TGCGCCAGCAGCTTGCCCCGGGACAGCAGCACAGATACGCAGTATTTT. The J gene is TRBJ2-3, the V gene TRBV5-1, with 7 bases fitting TRBD1. The CDR3 is 16 residues long. Germline CDR1 SGHRS, CDR2 YFSETQ. V shed 1 base and J 0 bases; nucleotides not matched to a gene: 5. The full variable domain, with the rest looked up from reference TRBV5-1 and TRBJ2-3, is KAGVTQTPRYLIKTRGQQVTLSCSPISGHRSVSWYQQTPGQGLQFLFEYFSETQRNKGNFPGRFSGRQFSNSRSEMNVSTLELGDSALYLCASSLPRDSSTDTQYFGPGTRLTVL.

In this sample, this clonotype turned up many times. The chain recombines TRBV7-2 with TRBJ2-5; perhaps TRBD2 as D (5 bases). V lost 3 bases and J lost 4, with 18 bases in between. In germline, CDR1 is SGHTA, CDR2 FQGNSA. The CDR3 is made up of 16 amino acids. CDR3 in DNA: TGTGCCAGCAGCTTGGACCGACCGGGGTTATCAGAGACCCAGTACTTC. Protein sequence: CASSLDRPGLSETQYF.

The table lists this clonotype with a few counts. The chain joins TRBV12-3 or TRBV12-4 to TRBJ1-1, with D hard to call. This CDR3 has 12 amino acids. V was trimmed by 4 bases and J by 3 bases, leaving 6 bases between them. CDR3 sequence: CASSWGYTEAFF. The CDR3 region has the DNA TGTGCCAGCAGTTGGGGTTACACTGAAGCTTTCTTT.

This clonotype has ten or more counts. The chain has TRBV5-1 and TRBJ2-1, with TRBD1 identical over 9 bases. Germline-derived CDR1 and CDR2 are SGHRS and YFSETQ. V was clipped by 4 bases and J by 0 bases; unmatched bases: 11. CDR3 length: 18 amino acids. CDR3 region: CASSGTGTTRGSYNEQFF. CDR3 coding DNA: TGCGCCAGCAGCGGGACAGGGACAACACGGGGCTCCTACAATGAGCAGTTCTTC.

The gene calls are TRBV5-1 and TRBJ1-2, with 9 bases aligning to TRBD1. This CDR3 contains 16 residues. Trimming removed 0 bases from V and 7 bases from J; junction bases left unmatched: 10. Germline V lookup: CDR1 SGHRS, CDR2 YFSETQ. For the CDR3, the DNA is TGCGCCAGCAGCTTGGGCCGTCGACAGGGGGAGACTGGCTACACCTTC. Amino acid sequence: CASSLGRRQGETGYTF.

This clonotype has just one count. CDR3 sequence (DNA): TGTGCCACCTCTCCACTGGGAAACTCTGGGGCCAACGTCCTGACTTTC. The encoded protein is CATSPLGNSGANVLTF. The chain is built from TRBV6-1 and TRBJ2-6, with D hard to call. V dropped 10 bases and J dropped 0 bases, with 16 bases sitting between them. This CDR3 comprises 16 residues. Germline V CDR1 and CDR2: MNHNS, SASEGT.

The rearrangement joins TRBV10-3 to TRBJ1-4; D unclear. Germline V gene sequence: CDR1 ENHRY, CDR2 SYGVKD. Trimming left V 10 bases short and J 0 bases short, with 9 bases between. CDR3 length equals 13 residues. This CDR3 is CATRHSTNEKLFF. The DNA for the CDR3 is TGTGCCACTCGACATTCAACTAATGAAAAACTGTTTTTT.

Remarks on this clonotype: Given a much more abundant clone one base away, this may be a read error. The chain carries TRBV7-3 and TRBJ2-1, with TRBD1 matching 7 bases. Germline CDR1 is SGHTA and CDR2 is FQGTGA. The length of the CDR3 is 14 residues. CDR3 nucleotides: TGTGCCAGCAGCCCAAGACAGGGCCAGGGTGAGCAGTTATTC. This encodes CASSPRQGQGEQLF. Full variable domain (rest looked up from reference TRBV7-3 and TRBJ2-1): GAGVSQTPSNKVTEKGKYVELRCDPISGHTALYWYRQSLGQGPEFLIYFQGTGAADDSGLPNDRFFAVRPEGSVSTLKIQRTERGDSAVYLCASSPRQGQGEQLFGPGTRLTVL.